Below, 29 T cell receptor beta chains from the same sample are listed, as sequenced in a study of T cells after yellow fever vaccination. TCRdb called the 5' RACE reads again in MiXCR, with one record for every CDR3 protein. The repertoire includes about 210,000 distinct CDR3 sequences, approximately 6.7% of them detected once, and 1.1% sits in the top ten. This specimen was CD4+ T cells sorted from PBMCs, taken on the day of the yellow fever booster vaccination. These receptors were obtained from a man aged 25-45 years who received the YFV17D yellow fever vaccine.

Comments on this clonotype: The junction does not match germline at one end; this may be a read error. The V gene is TRBV5-1, the J gene TRBJ2-1, with 10 bases matching TRBD2. The germline V gene has CDR1 SGHRS and CDR2 YFSETQ. This CDR3 is 16 amino acids long. The CDR3 DNA reads TGCACCAGCAGCTTGGTAGGACTAGCGGACTACAATGAGCAGTTCTTC. Translating it yields CTSSLVGLADYNEQFF.

This clonotype was counted many times. The genes are TRBV29-1 and TRBJ2-5; TRBD2 matches at 9 bases. This CDR3 region has 14 residues. V lost 4 bases, J lost 5 bases, and 8 bases stayed unmatched. Germline V CDR1 and CDR2: SQVTM, ANQGSEA. The CDR3 sequence is CSVADWGLAETQYF. CDR3 sequence (DNA): TGCAGCGTTGCTGACTGGGGACTAGCTGAGACCCAGTACTTC.

The chain is built from TRBV7-9 and TRBJ2-3; 10 nucleotides align to TRBD2. V lost 2 bases to trimming and J lost 5 bases; unmatched junction nucleotides: 4. Germline values: CDR1 SEHNR, CDR2 FQNEAQ (reference sequence). The CDR3 spans 15 residues. In DNA, the CDR3 is TGTGCCAGCAGCTTATCTAGCGGGAGCCGAGATACGCAGTATTTT. This sequence encodes CASSLSSGSRDTQYF.

This clonotype has more than one count but fewer than ten. The gene calls are TRBV10-3 and TRBJ2-3, with 15 nucleotides matching TRBD2. In germline, CDR1 is ENHRY, CDR2 SYGVKD. J gave up 0 bases and V 4 bases, and 8 bases lay outside the gene matches. CDR3 length: 19 residues. In DNA form, the CDR3 reads TGTGCCATCAGTGTGGAGTGGGGACTAGCGGGAGGTAGCACAGATACGCAGTATTTT. This sequence encodes CAISVEWGLAGGSTDTQYF.

This clonotype appeared many times. The genes are TRBV20-1 and TRBJ2-5, with D possibly TRBD2 on 5 matching bases. Germline V gives CDR1 DFQATT, CDR2 SNEGSKA (reference sequence). The CDR3 runs to 14 residues. The germline V and J ends were trimmed by 6 bases and 2 bases, with 16 bases remaining between them. This CDR3 is CSAKVASGQETQYF. The CDR3 nucleotides read TGCAGTGCCAAGGTAGCGTCTGGACAAGAGACCCAGTACTTC.

This clonotype was detected many times. The CDR3 DNA reads TGTGCCAGCAGCCGACTAGCTGGAGGCGTCTACGAGCAGTACTTC. Translation: CASSRLAGGVYEQYF. The rearrangement links TRBV7-2 to TRBJ2-7, with 7 bases aligning to TRBD2. V lost 5 bases to trimming and J lost 3 bases; unmatched junction nucleotides: 10. The CDR3 loop spans 15 amino acids. Germline CDR1 reads SGHTA; CDR2 reads FQGNSA.

The CDR3, as DNA: TGTGCCAGCAGGAACAGCGGGAGGATACAAGAGACCCAGTACTTC. Translating gives CASRNSGRIQETQYF. This rearrangement joins TRBV6-5 to TRBJ2-5; 9 positions match TRBD2. CDR1 is MNHEY, CDR2 SVGAGI, per germline. The CDR3 sequence is 15 residues long. Losses at the gene ends were 6 bases for V and 2 bases for J; bases not matched to a gene: 7.

The chain recombines TRBV7-9 with TRBJ1-5, with a weak D call TRBD1 (5 bases). V was clipped by 0 bases and J by 2 bases, with 11 bases between them. The CDR3 has 16 amino acids. In germline, CDR1 is SEHNR, CDR2 FQNEAQ (reference sequence). The DNA of the CDR3 is TGTGCCAGCAGCTTAGCGGGGGGTATTGGCAATCAGCCCCAGCATTTT. Translating it yields CASSLAGGIGNQPQHF.

The chain has TRBV9 and TRBJ2-3, with a weak D call TRBD1 (5 bases). The CDR3 extends over 16 amino acids. The germline CDR1 and CDR2 sequences are SGDLS and YYNGEE. V lost 0 bases and J 6 bases, leaving 17 bases between the germline ends. The CDR3 DNA follows: TGTGCCAGCAGCGTAGATCGGCCCCAGAAGGGGGATACGCAGTATTTT. It is translated as CASSVDRPQKGDTQYF.

The chain carries TRBV29-1 and TRBJ2-5; 11 bases are a match to TRBD1. V lost 3 bases to trimming and J lost 5 bases; unmatched junction nucleotides: 5. This CDR3 contains 14 residues. The germline V gene encodes CDR1 SQVTM and CDR2 ANQGSEA. This chain's CDR3 is CSVDRDRGGETQYF. As DNA, the CDR3 is TGCAGCGTTGACCGGGACAGGGGGGGGGAGACCCAGTACTTC. The full variable domain, in which reference TRBV29-1 and TRBJ2-5 provide the parts outside the CDR3, is SAVISQKPSRDICQRGTSLTIQCQVDSQVTMMFWYRQQPGQSLTLIATANQGSEATYESGFVIDKFPISRPNLTFSTLTVSNMSPEDSSIYLCSVDRDRGGETQYFGPGTRLLVL.

Only a few counts were recorded for this clonotype. The chain combines TRBV11-2 with TRBJ2-6; D call uncertain. With 5 bases removed from V and 0 bases from J, the gap between germline ends came to 20 bases. This CDR3 has 19 residues. Germline CDR1 SGHAT, CDR2 FQNNGV. In DNA form, the CDR3 reads TGTGCCAGCAGCCCCCGGGTCGTACAGACCTCCTCTGGGGCCAACGTCCTGACTTTC. Residues: CASSPRVVQTSSGANVLTF.

This clonotype occurred many times. This chain joins TRBV12-3 or TRBV12-4 and TRBJ2-3; D gene unclear. This CDR3 has 11 amino acids. Trimming removed 9 bases from V and 3 bases from J, with 7 bases in between. CDR3 sequence reads: CASTLTDTQYF. In DNA form, the CDR3 reads TGTGCCAGTACGCTTACAGATACGCAGTATTTT.

The CDR3 sequence is CASSQQPTGSGNTIYF. The CDR3 DNA sequence: TGCGCCAGCAGCCAACAACCAACAGGCTCTGGAAACACCATATATTTT. The rearrangement links TRBV4-1 to TRBJ1-3; a weak D match, TRBD1 (5 bases). Germline CDR1 is MGHRA and CDR2 is YSYEKL. The CDR3 is 16 amino acids. Trimming pared 2 bases from V and 0 bases from J, leaving 11 bases between.

Concerning this clonotype itself: A much larger clone lies one base from this, so it may be a read error. The chain uses TRBV12-3 or TRBV12-4 and TRBJ1-4; D remains unclear. The CDR3 is 15 amino acids. Trimming left V 4 bases short and J 5 bases short, with 14 bases between. The CDR3 protein is CASSSRRGSNEKLFF. The CDR3 DNA sequence: TGTGCCAGCAGTTCCCGGAGAGGGTCGAATGAAAAACTGTTTTTT.

The table lists this clonotype with many counts. The V call is TRBV20-1, the J call TRBJ2-1, with 7 bases that match TRBD2. The V and J ends lost 5 bases and 5 bases, in that order; junction bases with no gene match: 12. The germline gives CDR1 DFQATT, CDR2 SNEGSKA (reference sequence). CDR3 length equals 15 residues. The DNA for the CDR3 is TGCAGTGCTTTCCGACTAGCTCGAGGGGACAATGAGCAGTTCTTC. Protein sequence: CSAFRLARGDNEQFF.

This clonotype came up many times. The chain has TRBV18 and TRBJ2-3; tentative D call: TRBD1 (6 bases). Germline lookup yields CDR1 KGHSH and CDR2 LQKENI. Trimming left V 5 bases short and J 6 bases short, with 9 bases between. This CDR3 has 12 amino acids. CDR3 DNA: TGTGCCAGCTCAACAGGGTCCGATACGCAGTATTTT. Amino acids: CASSTGSDTQYF.

This clonotype was detected ten times or more. V is TRBV20-1 and J is TRBJ2-3, with D tentatively TRBD1 or TRBD2 (5 bases each). V lost 3 bases, J lost 0 bases, and 10 bases lay in between. The CDR3 has 14 residues. Germline V lookup: CDR1 DFQATT, CDR2 SNEGSKA (reference sequence). CDR3 residues: CSARPGRSTDTQYF. The CDR3 coding sequence is TGCAGTGCTAGGCCGGGACGGAGCACAGATACGCAGTATTTT.

The chain recombines TRBV21-1 with TRBJ2-4; the D segment call TRBD2 is taken from the table without a DNA check. TRBV21-1 is noted as a pseudogene. The CDR3 length is 14 residues. The CDR3 here is CASTQGEGLNIQYF. The DNA of the CDR3 is TGTGCCAGCACCCAAGGGGAGGGGCTGAACATTCAGTACTTC.

The chain uses TRBV19 and TRBJ2-3; 8 nucleotides agree with TRBD1. This CDR3 has 14 amino acids. CDR1 and CDR2 from the germline V gene are LNHDA and SQIVND (reference sequence). With 5 bases clipped from V and 1 base from J, the junction kept 2 bases outside the gene matches. CDR3 sequence reads: CASSSDRGTDTQYF. For the CDR3, the DNA is TGTGCCAGTAGTTCGGACAGGGGCACAGATACGCAGTATTTT.

This clonotype turned up a few times. This sequence joins TRBV7-6 and TRBJ2-7; the D is unclear. CDR3 size: 10 residues. Germline V gene sequence: CDR1 SGHVS, CDR2 FNYEAQ. V was shortened by 4 bases and J by 9 bases, with 7 bases between the two germline ends. The CDR3 coding sequence is TGTGCCAGCAGCTCCCCGGGGCAGTACTTC. Translating it yields CASSSPGQYF.

This clonotype has only a few counts. The rearrangement uses TRBV30 and TRBJ2-7; D gene ambiguous. Germline V gene sequence: CDR1 GTSNPN, CDR2 SVGIG (reference sequence). Between the trimmed V and J ends, which lost 2 bases and 2 bases, there was a span of 4 bases. The CDR3 is 11 amino acids. Here the CDR3 DNA reads TGTGCCTGGAGTCTACCCTACGAGCAGTACTTC. Amino acids: CAWSLPYEQYF.

This clonotype was seen a few times. The chain couples TRBV4-2 to TRBJ1-1; the D is unclear. Trimming left V 0 bases short and J 1 base short, with 9 bases between. Germline loops: CDR1 LGHNA, CDR2 YNFKEQ. The length of the CDR3 is 15 residues. The CDR3 sequence is CASSQDIGRNTEAFF. The CDR3 DNA reads TGTGCCAGCAGCCAAGATATTGGGAGGAACACTGAAGCTTTCTTT.

This clonotype was detected a few times. J is TRBJ1-2 and V is TRBV19; TRBD1 matches 8 bases. CDR1 and CDR2 from the germline V gene are LNHDA and SQIVND (reference sequence). V shed 4 bases and J 3 bases; nucleotides not matched to a gene: 7. This CDR3 spans 15 amino acids. For the CDR3, the DNA is TGTGCCAGTAGTACGACCCGACAGGGGTACTATGGCTACACCTTC. Amino acids: CASSTTRQGYYGYTF.

This rearrangement joins TRBV12-3 or TRBV12-4 to TRBJ2-1; 13 nucleotides agree with TRBD2. V lost 6 bases and J lost 10; bases outside the gene matches: 12. The CDR3 extends over 16 amino acids. For the CDR3, the DNA is TGTGCCAGCAGACCTTTAGGACTAGCGGGAGCAGGCGAGCAGTTCTTC. This sequence encodes CASRPLGLAGAGEQFF.

This clonotype was detected many times. V gene TRBV11-2 combines with J gene TRBJ2-7, with D possibly matching TRBD2 (5 bases). In germline, CDR1 is SGHAT, CDR2 FQNNGV. The ends were cut back, 0 bases at V and 2 bases at J, with 11 bases in the middle. This CDR3 comprises 15 residues. CDR3 loop: CASSLEYTSPYEQYF. The CDR3 nucleotides are TGTGCCAGCAGCTTAGAGTATACTAGTCCCTACGAGCAGTACTTC. The complete variable domain, with remaining parts taken from reference TRBV11-2 and TRBJ2-7, reads EAGVAQSPRYKIIEKRQSVAFWCNPISGHATLYWYQQILGQGPKLLIQFQNNGVVDDSQLPKDRFSAERLKGVDSTLKIQPAKLEDSAVYLCASSLEYTSPYEQYFGPGTRLTVT.

This clonotype was counted at least ten times. This rearrangement joins TRBV7-2 to TRBJ2-1, with 9 positions matching TRBD2. The CDR3 has 21 residues. The junction had 21 bases not matched to a gene; V was cut back by 5 bases and J by 1 base. Germline CDR1 and CDR2: SGHTA and FQGNSA. CDR3 sequence: CASSRPINGGRVSGSYNEQFF. The CDR3 DNA follows: TGTGCCAGCAGCCGCCCCATTAATGGCGGGAGGGTGTCCGGGTCCTACAATGAGCAGTTCTTC.

Only a few counts were recorded for this clonotype. The chain joins TRBV6-5 to TRBJ2-3, with D unresolved. CDR1 MNHEY and CDR2 SVGAGI come from the germline V gene. The CDR3 loop spans 16 amino acids. Trimming removed 0 bases at V and 0 bases at J, with 10 bases between. CDR3 sequence reads: CASSYSGSASTDTQYF. DNA of the CDR3: TGTGCCAGCAGTTACTCCGGGTCCGCTAGCACAGATACGCAGTATTTT.

The rearrangement joins TRBV6-1 to TRBJ2-1, with D possibly called TRBD1 or TRBD2 (5 bases each). The germline V and J ends were trimmed by 6 bases and 5 bases, with 17 bases remaining between them. Germline V gene lookup returns CDR1 MNHNS and CDR2 SASEGT. The CDR3 covers 15 residues. The CDR3 is CASSPQRGLHNEQFF. DNA for the CDR3: TGTGCCAGCAGCCCTCAGAGGGGCCTACACAATGAGCAGTTCTTC.

This clonotype has just a few counts. This chain links TRBV14 with TRBJ2-5; D call uncertain. Germline CDR1 and CDR2: SGHDN and FVKESK. The V end lost 0 bases, the J end lost 7 bases, and 3 bases lay between the germline ends. The CDR3 runs 11 residues. This CDR3 reads CASSQERTQYF. In DNA form, the CDR3 reads TGTGCCAGCAGCCAAGAAAGGACCCAGTACTTC.